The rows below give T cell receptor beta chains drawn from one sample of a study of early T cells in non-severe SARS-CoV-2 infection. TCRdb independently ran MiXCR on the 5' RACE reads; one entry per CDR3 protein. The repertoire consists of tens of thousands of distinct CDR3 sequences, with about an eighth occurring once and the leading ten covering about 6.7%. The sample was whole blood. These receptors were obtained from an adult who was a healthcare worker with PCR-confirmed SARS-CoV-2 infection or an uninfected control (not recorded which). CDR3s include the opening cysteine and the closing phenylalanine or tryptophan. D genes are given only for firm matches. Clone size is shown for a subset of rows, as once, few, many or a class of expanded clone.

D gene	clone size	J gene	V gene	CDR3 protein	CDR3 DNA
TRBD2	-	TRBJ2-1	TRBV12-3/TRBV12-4	CASRKTSGNYNEQFF	TGTGCCAGCAGAAAAACTAGCGGGAACTACAATGAGCAGTTCTTC
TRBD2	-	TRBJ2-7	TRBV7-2	CASSLREDPSYEQYF	TGTGCCAGCAGCCTACGGGAGGACCCCTCCTACGAGCAGTACTTC
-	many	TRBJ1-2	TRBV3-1	CASSLPDRGYTF	TGTGCCAGCAGCCTCCCCGATAGGGGCTACACCTTC
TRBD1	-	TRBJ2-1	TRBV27	CASSPTGGHYNEQFF	TGTGCCAGCAGTCCAACAGGGGGCCATTACAATGAGCAGTTCTTC
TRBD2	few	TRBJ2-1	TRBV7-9	CASRSGVAGGIYNEQFF	TGTGCCAGCAGGAGCGGTGTAGCGGGAGGAATCTACAATGAGCAGTTCTTC
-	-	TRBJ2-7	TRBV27	CASSSWPSTGGSYEQYF	TGTGCCAGCAGTTCCTGGCCTAGCACGGGTGGGTCCTACGAGCAGTACTTC
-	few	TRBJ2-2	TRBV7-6	CASGGNTGELFF	TGTGCCAGCGGGGGGAACACCGGGGAGCTGTTTTTT
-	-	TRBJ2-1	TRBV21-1	CDSSAPAQRGNEQFF	TGTGACAGCAGCGCCCCTGCCCAGAGGGGAAATGAGCAGTTCTTC
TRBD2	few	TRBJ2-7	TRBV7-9	CASSPPSAVAGGGEQYF	TGTGCCAGCAGCCCACCCTCAGCGGTAGCGGGAGGGGGCGAGCAGTACTTC
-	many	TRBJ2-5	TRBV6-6	CASSYPGRNQETQYF	TGTGCCAGCAGTTACCCTGGACGGAACCAAGAGACCCAGTACTTC
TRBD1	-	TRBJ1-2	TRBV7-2	CASSHGGQGTNYGYTF	TGTGCCAGCAGCCACGGGGGACAGGGGACGAATTATGGCTACACCTTC
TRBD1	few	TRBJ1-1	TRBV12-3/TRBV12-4	CASSRETGTGNTEAFF	TGTGCCAGCAGTCGGGAAACCGGGACAGGGAACACTGAAGCTTTCTTT
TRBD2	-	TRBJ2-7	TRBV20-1	CSANGLAGASGAYEQYF	TGCAGTGCTAACGGACTAGCGGGAGCCTCCGGGGCCTACGAGCAGTACTTC
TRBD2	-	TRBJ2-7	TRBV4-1	CASSPPLAAPPFSYEQYF	TGCGCCAGCAGCCCCCCTCTAGCGGCACCCCCCTTCTCCTACGAGCAGTACTTC
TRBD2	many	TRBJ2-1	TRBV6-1	CASLADSYNEQFF	TGTGCCAGCCTAGCGGACTCCTACAATGAGCAGTTCTTC
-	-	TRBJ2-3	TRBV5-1	CASSSPGSGDTQYF	TGCGCCAGCAGCAGTCCTGGATCCGGAGATACGCAGTATTTT
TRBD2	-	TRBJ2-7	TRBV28	CASSFPPTSTYEQYF	TGTGCCAGCAGTTTTCCCCCGACTAGCACCTACGAGCAGTACTTC
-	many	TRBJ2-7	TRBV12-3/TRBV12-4	CASSDYDAREQYF	TGTGCCAGCAGTGATTACGACGCTCGCGAGCAGTACTTC
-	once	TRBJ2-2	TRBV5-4	CASSLGATIDTGELFF	TGTGCCAGCAGCTTGGGGGCAACCATCGACACCGGGGAGCTGTTTTTT
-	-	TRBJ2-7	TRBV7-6	CASSPDSSYEQYF	TGTGCCAGCAGCCCGGACAGCTCCTACGAGCAGTACTTC
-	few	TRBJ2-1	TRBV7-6	CASSPLTGSYNEQFF	TGTGCCAGCAGCCCCCTGACGGGATCCTACAATGAGCAGTTCTTC
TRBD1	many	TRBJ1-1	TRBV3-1	CASSRTGPNTEAFF	TGTGCCAGCAGCCGGACAGGTCCGAACACTGAAGCTTTCTTT
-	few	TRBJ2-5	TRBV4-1	CASSQGPRVRQETQYF	TGCGCCAGCAGCCAAGGACCCAGGGTTAGACAAGAGACCCAGTACTTC
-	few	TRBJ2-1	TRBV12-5	CASGLGLNEQFF	TGTGCTAGTGGTTTGGGACTCAATGAGCAGTTCTTC
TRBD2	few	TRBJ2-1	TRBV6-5	CACSPGGLGEQFF	TGTGCCTGCTCTCCGGGGGGGCTTGGTGAGCAGTTCTTC
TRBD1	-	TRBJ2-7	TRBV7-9	CASSLALRTGFYEQYF	TGTGCCAGCAGCTTAGCCCTACGGACAGGGTTTTACGAGCAGTACTTC
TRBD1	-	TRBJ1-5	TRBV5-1	CASSPGTGENQPQHF	TGCGCCAGCAGCCCGGGGACAGGGGAAAATCAGCCCCAGCATTTT
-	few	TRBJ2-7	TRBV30	CAWSGNPSYEQYF	TGTGCCTGGAGTGGAAACCCCTCCTACGAGCAGTACTTC
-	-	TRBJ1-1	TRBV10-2	CASSESWGSEAFF	TGCGCCAGCAGTGAGTCGTGGGGTTCTGAAGCTTTCTTT
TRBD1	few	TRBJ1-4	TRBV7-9	CASSSPGQGVREKLFF	TGTGCCAGCAGCTCTCCGGGACAGGGCGTTCGGGAAAAACTGTTTTTT
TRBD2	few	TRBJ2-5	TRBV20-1	CSARDRREGLETQYF	TGCAGTGCTAGAGATAGGAGGGAGGGCCTGGAGACCCAGTACTTC
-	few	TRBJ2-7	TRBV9	CASSRGGSSYEQYF	TGTGCCAGCAGTCGAGGCGGCAGTTCCTACGAGCAGTACTTC
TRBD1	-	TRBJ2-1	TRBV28	CASSPVRPGTGGDEQFF	TGTGCCAGCAGCCCCGTCCGTCCCGGGACAGGGGGTGATGAGCAGTTCTTC
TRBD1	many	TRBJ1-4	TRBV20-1	CSARDPGQGNEKLFF	TGCAGTGCTAGAGATCCGGGACAGGGGAATGAAAAACTGTTTTTT
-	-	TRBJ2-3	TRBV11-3	CASSPLQGSDTQYF	TGTGCCAGCAGCCCACTCCAGGGGTCAGATACGCAGTATTTT
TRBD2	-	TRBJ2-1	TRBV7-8	CASSLLGTSGDNEQFF	TGTGCCAGCAGCTTACTAGGGACTAGCGGAGACAATGAGCAGTTCTTC
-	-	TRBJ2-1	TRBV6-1	CASSEGGTASFREFF	TGTGCCAGCAGTGAAGGCGGGACAGCATCGTTTCGGGAGTTCTTC
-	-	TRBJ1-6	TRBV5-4	CASSYATGTSNSPLHF	TGTGCCAGCAGCTATGCCACCGGGACATCGAATTCACCCCTCCACTTT
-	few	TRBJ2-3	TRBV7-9	CASIISKESADTQYF	TGTGCCAGCATAATTTCCAAAGAGTCAGCAGATACGCAGTATTTT
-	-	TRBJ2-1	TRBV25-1	CASTEGGGNEQFF	TGTGCCAGCACCGAGGGAGGCGGCAATGAGCAGTTCTTC
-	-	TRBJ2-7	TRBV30	CAWSLAQTTEQYF	TGTGCCTGGAGTTTAGCTCAGACCACCGAGCAGTACTTC
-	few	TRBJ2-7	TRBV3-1	CASSQGIYEQYF	TGTGCCAGCAGCCAGGGTATTTACGAGCAGTACTTC
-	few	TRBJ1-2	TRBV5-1	CASSLGQGGDYTF	TGCGCCAGCAGCTTGGGCCAGGGAGGTGACTACACCTTC
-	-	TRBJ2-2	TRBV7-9	CASSPRRGENTGELFF	TGTGCCAGCAGCCCAAGGAGGGGAGAGAACACCGGGGAGCTGTTTTTT
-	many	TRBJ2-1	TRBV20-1	CSARGRSVGEQFF	TGCAGTGCTAGAGGTAGGAGCGTGGGTGAGCAGTTCTTC
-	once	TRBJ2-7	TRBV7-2	CASSLVGGPYEQYF	TGTGCCAGCAGCTTAGTCGGAGGACCCTACGAGCAGTACTTC
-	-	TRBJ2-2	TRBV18	CVSSPDIAKVQVGELFF	TGTGTCAGCTCACCCGACATCGCTAAGGTCCAGGTCGGGGAGCTGTTTTTT
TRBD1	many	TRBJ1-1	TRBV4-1	CASSLLRTGGIGVNTEAFF	TGCGCCAGCAGCCTGCTAAGGACAGGGGGCATCGGGGTGAACACTGAAGCTTTCTTT
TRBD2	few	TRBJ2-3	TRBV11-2	CASSSLAGYTDTQYF	TGTGCCAGCAGTTCACTAGCGGGATACACAGATACGCAGTATTTT
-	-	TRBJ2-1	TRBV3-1	CASSQNWGIYNEQFF	TGTGCCAGCAGCCAAAACTGGGGGATTTACAATGAGCAGTTCTTC